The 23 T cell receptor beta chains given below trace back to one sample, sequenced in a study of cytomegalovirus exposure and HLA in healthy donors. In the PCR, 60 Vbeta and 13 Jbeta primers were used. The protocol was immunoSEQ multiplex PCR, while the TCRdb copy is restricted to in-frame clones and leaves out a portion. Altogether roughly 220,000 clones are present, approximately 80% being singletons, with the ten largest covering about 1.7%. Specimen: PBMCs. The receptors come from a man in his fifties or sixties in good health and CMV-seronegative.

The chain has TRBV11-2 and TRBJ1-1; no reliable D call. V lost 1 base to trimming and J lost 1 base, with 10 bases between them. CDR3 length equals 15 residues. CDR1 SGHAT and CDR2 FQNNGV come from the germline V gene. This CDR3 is CASSLVERPNTEAFF. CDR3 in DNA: TGTGCCAGCAGCTTAGTGGAGAGACCGAACACTGAAGCTTTCTTT.

Written as DNA, the CDR3 is TGTGCCAGCAGCTTGTCCTCCGGGACTTCGACCGGGGAGCTGTTTTTT. It is translated as CASSLSSGTSTGELFF. The rearrangement links TRBV7-9 to TRBJ2-2; D is perhaps TRBD2 (6 bases). This CDR3 spans 16 amino acids. Between the trimmed V and J ends, which lost 3 bases and 5 bases, there was a span of 16 bases. Germline CDR1 reads SEHNR; CDR2 reads FQNEAQ (reference sequence).

CDR3 sequence: CASSGDRGMNTEAFF. The CDR3 DNA sequence: TGTGCCAGCAGTGGTGACAGGGGGATGAACACTGAAGCTTTCTTT. The chain combines TRBV25-1 with TRBJ1-1; TRBD1 agrees at 9 bases. The CDR3 length is 15 residues. V was pared by 4 bases and J by 0 bases, with 3 bases of the junction left unmatched. Germline lookup yields CDR1 MGHDK and CDR2 SYGVNS.

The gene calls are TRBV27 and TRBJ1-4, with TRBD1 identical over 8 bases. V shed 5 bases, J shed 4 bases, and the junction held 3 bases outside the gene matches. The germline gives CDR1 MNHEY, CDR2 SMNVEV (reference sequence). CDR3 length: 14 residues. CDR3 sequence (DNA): TGTGCCAGCAGTCCGGACAGGGTTAATGAAAAACTGTTTTTT. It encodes CASSPDRVNEKLFF. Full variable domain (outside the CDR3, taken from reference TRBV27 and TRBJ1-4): EAQVTQNPRYLITVTGKKLTVTCSQNMNHEYMSWYRQDPGLGLRQIYYSMNVEVTDKGDVPEGYKVSRKEKRNFPLILESPSPNQTSLYFCASSPDRVNEKLFFGSGTQLSVL.

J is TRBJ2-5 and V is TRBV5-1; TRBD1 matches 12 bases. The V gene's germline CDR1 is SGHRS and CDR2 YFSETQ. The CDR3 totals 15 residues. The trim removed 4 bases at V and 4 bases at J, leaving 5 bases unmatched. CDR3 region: CASSPGQGARETQYF. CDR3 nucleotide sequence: TGCGCCAGCAGCCCGGGACAGGGGGCGCGAGAGACCCAGTACTTC. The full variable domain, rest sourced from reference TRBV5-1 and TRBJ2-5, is KAGVTQTPRYLIKTRGQQVTLSCSPISGHRSVSWYQQTPGQGLQFLFEYFSETQRNKGNFPGRFSGRQFSNSRSEMNVSTLELGDSALYLCASSPGQGARETQYFGPGTRLLVL.

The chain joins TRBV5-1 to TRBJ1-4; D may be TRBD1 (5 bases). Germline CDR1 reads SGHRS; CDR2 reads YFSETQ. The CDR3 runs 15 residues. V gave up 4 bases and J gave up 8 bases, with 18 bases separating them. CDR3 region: CASSSGGGLGEKLFF. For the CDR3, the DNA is TGCGCCAGCAGCAGCGGTGGGGGACTGGGAGAAAAACTGTTTTTT.

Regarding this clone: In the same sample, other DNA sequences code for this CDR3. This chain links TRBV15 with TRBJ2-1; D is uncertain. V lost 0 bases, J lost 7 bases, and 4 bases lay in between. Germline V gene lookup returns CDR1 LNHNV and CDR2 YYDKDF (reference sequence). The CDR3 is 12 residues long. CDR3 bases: TGTGCCACCAGCAGAGATTCAAATGAGCAGTTCTTC. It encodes CATSRDSNEQFF.

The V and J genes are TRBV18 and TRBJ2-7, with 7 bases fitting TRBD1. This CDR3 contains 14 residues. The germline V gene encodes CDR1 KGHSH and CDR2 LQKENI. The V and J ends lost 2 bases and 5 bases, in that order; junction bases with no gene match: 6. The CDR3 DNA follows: TGTGCCAGCTCACCAAACAGGGGATCCCACGAGCAGTACTTC. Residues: CASSPNRGSHEQYF.

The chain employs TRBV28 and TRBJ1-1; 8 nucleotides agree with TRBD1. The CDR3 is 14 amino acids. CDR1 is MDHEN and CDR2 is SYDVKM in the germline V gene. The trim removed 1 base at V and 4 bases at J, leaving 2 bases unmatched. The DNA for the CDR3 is TGTGCCAGCAGTTTATCAGGGGGCGGCACTGAAGCTTTCTTT. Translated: CASSLSGGGTEAFF. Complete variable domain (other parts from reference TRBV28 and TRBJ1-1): DVKVTQSSRYLVKRTGEKVFLECVQDMDHENMFWYRQDPGLGLRLIYFSYDVKMKEKGDIPEGYSVSREKKERFSLILESASTNQTSMYLCASSLSGGGTEAFFGQGTRLTVV.

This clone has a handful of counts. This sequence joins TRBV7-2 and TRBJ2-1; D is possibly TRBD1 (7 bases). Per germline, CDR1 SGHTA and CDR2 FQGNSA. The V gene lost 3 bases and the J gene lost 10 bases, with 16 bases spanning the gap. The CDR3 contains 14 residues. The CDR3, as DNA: TGTGCCAGCAGCTTCCGGACCGCAGGGGGGGAGCAGTTCTTC. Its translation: CASSFRTAGGEQFF.

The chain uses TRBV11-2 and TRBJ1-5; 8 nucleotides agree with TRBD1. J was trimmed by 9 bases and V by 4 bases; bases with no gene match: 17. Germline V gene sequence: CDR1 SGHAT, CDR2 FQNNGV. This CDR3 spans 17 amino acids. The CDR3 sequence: CASSSSGTGGVIGPQHF. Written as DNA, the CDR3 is TGTGCCAGCAGCTCTTCCGGGACAGGAGGGGTAATAGGGCCCCAGCATTTT.

The CDR3 DNA follows: TGTGCCAGCAGCCCCCGGCGCCGGGGAAGCACAGATACGCAGTATTTT. Its translation is CASSPRRRGSTDTQYF. V usage is TRBV5-6 and J usage is TRBJ2-3, with a possible D match to TRBD2 (5 bases). Germline-derived CDR1 and CDR2 are SGHDT and YYEEEE. V was cut by 4 bases and J by 0 bases, with 15 bases left in between. The CDR3 is 16 residues long. The variable domain in full, with the rest retrieved from reference TRBV5-6 and TRBJ2-3, is DAGVTQSPTHLIKTRGQQVTLRCSPKSGHDTVSWYQQALGQGPQFIFQYYEEEERQRGNFPDRFSGHQFPNYSSELNVNALLLGDSALYLCASSPRRRGSTDTQYFGPGTRLTVL.

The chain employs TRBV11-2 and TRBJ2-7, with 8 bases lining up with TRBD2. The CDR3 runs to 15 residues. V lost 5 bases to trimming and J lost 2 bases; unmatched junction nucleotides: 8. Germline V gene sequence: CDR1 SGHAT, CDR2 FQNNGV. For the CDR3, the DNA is TGTGCCAGCAGCCCCGGGGGGGGAAGTGCCTACGAGCAGTACTTC. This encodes CASSPGGGSAYEQYF.

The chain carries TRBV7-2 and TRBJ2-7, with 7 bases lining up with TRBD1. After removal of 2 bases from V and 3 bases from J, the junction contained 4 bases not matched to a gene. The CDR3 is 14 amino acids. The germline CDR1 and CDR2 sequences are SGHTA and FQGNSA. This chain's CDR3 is CASSLQGEIYEQYF. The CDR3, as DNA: TGTGCCAGCAGCTTACAGGGGGAGATCTACGAGCAGTACTTC.

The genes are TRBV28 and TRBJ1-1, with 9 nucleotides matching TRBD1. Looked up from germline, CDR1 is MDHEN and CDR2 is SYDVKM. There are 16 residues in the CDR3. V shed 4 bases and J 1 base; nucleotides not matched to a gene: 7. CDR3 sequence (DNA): TGTGCCAGCAGTTCTGTCCCGGGACAGGGGAACACTGAAGCTTTCTTT. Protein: CASSSVPGQGNTEAFF.

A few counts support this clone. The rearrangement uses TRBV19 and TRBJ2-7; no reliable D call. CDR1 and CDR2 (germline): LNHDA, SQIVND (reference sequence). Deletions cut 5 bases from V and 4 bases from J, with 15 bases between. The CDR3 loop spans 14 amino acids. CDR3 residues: CASSPAATLYEQYF. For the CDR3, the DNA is TGTGCCAGTAGTCCCGCGGCAACCCTGTACGAGCAGTACTTC. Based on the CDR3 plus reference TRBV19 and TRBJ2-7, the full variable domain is DGGITQSPKYLFRKEGQNVTLSCEQNLNHDAMYWYRQDPGQGLRLIYYSQIVNDFQKGDIAEGYSVSREKKESFPLTVTSAQKNPTAFYLCASSPAATLYEQYFGPGTRLTVT.

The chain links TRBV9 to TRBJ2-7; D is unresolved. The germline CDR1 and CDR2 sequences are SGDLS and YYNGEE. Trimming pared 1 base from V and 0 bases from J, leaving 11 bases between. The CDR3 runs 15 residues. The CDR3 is CASSVSVGSSYEQYF. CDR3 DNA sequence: TGTGCCAGCAGCGTATCTGTCGGGTCCTCCTACGAGCAGTACTTC.

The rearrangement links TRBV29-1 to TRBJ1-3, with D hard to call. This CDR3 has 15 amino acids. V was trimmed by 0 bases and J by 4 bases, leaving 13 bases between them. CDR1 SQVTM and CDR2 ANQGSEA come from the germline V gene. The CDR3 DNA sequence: TGCAGCGTTGAAGATCAGGAGGGTCCAGGAAACACCATATATTTT. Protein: CSVEDQEGPGNTIYF. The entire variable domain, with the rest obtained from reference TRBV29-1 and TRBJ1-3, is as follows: SAVISQKPSRDICQRGTSLTIQCQVDSQVTMMFWYRQQPGQSLTLIATANQGSEATYESGFVIDKFPISRPNLTFSTLTVSNMSPEDSSIYLCSVEDQEGPGNTIYFGEGSWLTVV.

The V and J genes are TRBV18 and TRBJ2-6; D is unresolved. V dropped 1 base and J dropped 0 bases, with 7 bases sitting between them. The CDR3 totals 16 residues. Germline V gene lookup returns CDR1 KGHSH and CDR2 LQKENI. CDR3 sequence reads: CASSPLSVSGANVLTF. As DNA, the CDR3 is TGTGCCAGCTCACCACTTTCCGTCTCTGGGGCCAACGTCCTGACTTTC.

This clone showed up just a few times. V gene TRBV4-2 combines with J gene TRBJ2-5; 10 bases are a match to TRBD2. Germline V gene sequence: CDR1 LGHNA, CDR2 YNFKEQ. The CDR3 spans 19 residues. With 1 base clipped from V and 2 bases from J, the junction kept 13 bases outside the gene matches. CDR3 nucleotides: TGTGCCAGCAGCCAAGTCCGGCCCAGCGGGAGGGGTAGACAAGAGACCCAGTACTTC. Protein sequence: CASSQVRPSGRGRQETQYF.

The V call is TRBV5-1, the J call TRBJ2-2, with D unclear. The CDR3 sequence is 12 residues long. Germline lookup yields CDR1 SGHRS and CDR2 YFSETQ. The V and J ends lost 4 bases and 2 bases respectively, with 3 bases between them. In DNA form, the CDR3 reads TGCGCCAGCAGCCTAAACACCGGGGAGCTGTTTTTT. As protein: CASSLNTGELFF.

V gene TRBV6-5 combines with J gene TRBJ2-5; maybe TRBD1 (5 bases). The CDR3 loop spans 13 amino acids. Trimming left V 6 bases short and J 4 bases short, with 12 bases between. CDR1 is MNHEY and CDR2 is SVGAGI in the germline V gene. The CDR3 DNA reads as TGTGCCAGCAGCCCCTCAGGGCTAGAGACCCAGTACTTC. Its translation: CASSPSGLETQYF.

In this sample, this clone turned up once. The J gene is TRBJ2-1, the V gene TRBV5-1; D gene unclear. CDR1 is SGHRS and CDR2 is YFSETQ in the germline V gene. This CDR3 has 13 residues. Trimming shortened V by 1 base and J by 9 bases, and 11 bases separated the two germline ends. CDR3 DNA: TGCGCCAGCAGCTTGATACCGTACGGTGAGCAGTTCTTC. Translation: CASSLIPYGEQFF.